These 27 T cell receptor beta chains were all obtained from the same sample, sequenced in a study of T-cell reconstitution after alpha-beta-depleted transplantation in children (TCRdb year 2016). The library was obtained by PCR. Sequencing relied on an Illumina HiSeq 2500. TCR library preparation used molecular barcoding, with unique molecular identifiers applied to normalize quantification of the TCRbeta repertoire. Starting from the raw public reads, TCRdb applied fastp trimming at Q25, assembled clones with MiXCR and retained in-frame beta chains. Each CDR3 protein gets just one entry, which takes the most common genes and DNA from the rows behind it. The table for this sample lists hundreds of thousands of distinct CDR3 sequences; 13% of them were counted only once. Of the sample, 0.79% falls within the top ten clones. In light of the paper, this sample's treatment or condition label describes: allogeneic hematopoietic cell transplantation with graft depleted of TCRalphabeta T cells and CD19 B cells.

The source material was PBMCs, sampled before TCRalphabeta/CD19-depleted stem cell transplant. The origin of the receptors is a girl aged 2 to 9 with congenital amegakaryocytic thrombocytopenia, due to receive a stem cell transplant.

This clonotype occurred many times. The chain uses TRBV6-2 or TRBV6-3 and TRBJ1-5; 8 bases align to TRBD1. Germline V gene data show CDR1 as MNHEY and CDR2 as SVGEGT. This CDR3 spans 14 amino acids. Trimming took 6 bases from V and 6 from J; bases not matched to a gene: 7. CDR3 sequence reads: CASSRTGTGQPQHF. The DNA of the CDR3 is TGTGCCAGCAGCAGGACAGGGACGGGTCAGCCCCAGCATTTT.

Note on this clonotype: At one end, the junction sequence differs from germline, possibly due to a read error. The rearrangement links TRBV5-1 to TRBJ2-7; TRBD2 might be the D (6 bases). The V gene's germline CDR1 is SGHRS and CDR2 YFSETQ. The CDR3 is 15 amino acids. CDR3 in amino acids: CASSLSSGSSYGQYF. The CDR3 DNA reads as TGCGCCAGCAGCTTGAGTTCCGGGAGCTCCTACGGGCAGTACTTC.

This clonotype has more than one count but fewer than ten. The J gene is TRBJ2-1, the V gene TRBV20-1; 11 bases are a match to TRBD2. Per the germline V gene, CDR1 is DFQATT and CDR2 is SNEGSKA (reference sequence). V shed 5 bases and J 7 bases; nucleotides not matched to a gene: 7. CDR3 length: 14 residues. The CDR3 loop reads CSAPRASGGNEQFF. CDR3 DNA sequence: TGCAGTGCTCCACGGGCTAGCGGGGGGAATGAGCAGTTCTTC.

In this sample, this clonotype turned up a few times. The CDR3 here is CSALPRDFAYEQYF. The CDR3 DNA reads TGCAGTGCCCTCCCCCGGGACTTCGCCTACGAGCAGTACTTC. The V gene is TRBV20-1, the J gene TRBJ2-7; TRBD2 might be the D (6 bases). The CDR3 sequence is 14 residues long. Germline CDR1 is DFQATT and CDR2 is SNEGSKA (reference sequence). V was clipped by 6 bases and J by 2 bases, with 17 bases between them.

There are many counts of this clonotype. V usage is TRBV15 and J usage is TRBJ1-4; 8 bases are shared with TRBD1. After removal of 0 bases from V and 3 bases from J, the junction contained 9 bases not matched to a gene. There are 18 residues in the CDR3. Germline V gene sequence: CDR1 LNHNV, CDR2 YYDKDF (reference sequence). The CDR3 here is CATSRDGTGLEANEKLFF. DNA of the CDR3: TGTGCCACCAGCAGAGACGGGACAGGCCTGGAAGCTAATGAAAAACTGTTTTTT.

This clonotype was seen a handful of times. The chain couples TRBV20-1 to TRBJ2-5; perhaps TRBD2 as D (5 bases). The CDR3 spans 17 residues. Germline-derived CDR1 and CDR2 are DFQATT and SNEGSKA (reference sequence). The germline V and J ends were trimmed by 2 bases and 2 bases, with 21 bases remaining between them. For the CDR3, the DNA is TGCAGTGCTAGATCAGTCTCGGGGTTTGACCCTCAAGAGACCCAGTACTTC. It translates to CSARSVSGFDPQETQYF.

This clonotype appeared a few times. V is TRBV28 and J is TRBJ2-3; the match to TRBD1 covers 9 bases. In germline, CDR1 is MDHEN, CDR2 SYDVKM. The V segment lost 6 bases and the J segment 2 bases; nucleotides outside the gene matches: 12. This CDR3 is 17 amino acids long. CDR3 amino acids: CASSTGTGLGHTDTQYF. CDR3 in DNA: TGTGCCAGCAGCACCGGGACAGGGTTGGGACACACAGATACGCAGTATTTT.

There are many counts of this clonotype. The V and J genes are TRBV12-3 or TRBV12-4 and TRBJ1-4, with D perhaps TRBD1 (6 bases). V lost 6 bases and J lost 11, with 10 bases in between. The CDR3 extends over 11 amino acids. CDR3 nucleotides: TGTGCCAGCAGGGAAGGGGGGAAACTGTTTTTT. Residues: CASREGGKLFF.

This clonotype was detected many times. This chain joins TRBV12-3 or TRBV12-4 and TRBJ2-2; tentatively, D is TRBD1 (5 bases). V lost 8 bases, J lost 1 base, and 14 bases lay in between. This CDR3 is 15 amino acids long. The CDR3 bases are TGTGCCAGCGGACAAGCAAACCGGAACACCGGGGAGCTGTTTTTT. Protein: CASGQANRNTGELFF.

This clonotype has at least ten counts. The chain links TRBV20-1 to TRBJ2-1; tentatively, D is TRBD2 (5 bases). There are 13 residues in the CDR3. Deletions cut 3 bases from V and 4 bases from J, with 10 bases between. The germline gives CDR1 DFQATT, CDR2 SNEGSKA (reference sequence). This chain's CDR3 is CSARYRDYNEQFF. Here the CDR3 DNA reads TGCAGTGCTAGGTATCGGGATTACAATGAGCAGTTCTTC.

Only a few counts were recorded for this clonotype. The chain uses TRBV7-6 and TRBJ2-1; 8 positions agree with TRBD2. This CDR3 comprises 15 residues. Germline V gene lookup returns CDR1 SGHVS and CDR2 FNYEAQ. With V trimmed by 2 bases and J by 15 bases, 15 bases remained unmatched. The CDR3 coding sequence is TGTGCCAGCAGCTTATCGGCGCGGGGGGTGGTCAATTGGTTCTTC. It yields the protein CASSLSARGVVNWFF.

V and J are TRBV20-1 and TRBJ1-5; TRBD1 aligns across 7 bases. Germline values: CDR1 DFQATT, CDR2 SNEGSKA (reference sequence). The CDR3 spans 16 residues. V trimming: 5 bases; J trimming: 5 bases; junction bases outside the gene matches: 15. CDR3: CSADTGAPSSDQPQHF. For the CDR3, the DNA is TGCAGTGCTGACACAGGGGCCCCCTCGTCGGATCAGCCCCAGCATTTT.

This clonotype was seen at least ten times. This chain connects TRBV20-1 to TRBJ2-1; TRBD2 matches 13 bases. CDR3 size: 13 residues. The V gene's germline CDR1 is DFQATT and CDR2 SNEGSKA (reference sequence). The junction had 4 bases not matched to a gene; V was cut back by 6 bases and J by 8 bases. The CDR3 DNA sequence: TGCAGTGCGGGACTAGCGGGAACGTATGAGCAGTTCTTC. The encoded protein is CSAGLAGTYEQFF.

The CDR3 DNA is TGTGCCAGGTTAGGGACACCGGACGATTACAATGAGCAGTTCTTC. Translating it yields CARLGTPDDYNEQFF. This chain connects TRBV2 to TRBJ2-1; a possible D gene is TRBD1 (6 bases). The V gene's germline CDR1 is SNHLY and CDR2 FYNNEI. V was shortened by 9 bases and J by 4 bases, with 19 bases between the two germline ends. CDR3 length: 15 amino acids.

This clonotype has ten or more counts. The V call is TRBV11-1, the J call TRBJ2-1, with 10 bases matching TRBD2. This CDR3 is 20 amino acids long. J lost 1 base, V lost 1 base, and 13 bases had no gene match. The germline CDR1 and CDR2 sequences are SGHAT and FQDESV (reference sequence). The CDR3 sequence is CASSLGRTGLANFSYNEQFF. In nucleotides, the CDR3 is TGTGCCAGCAGCTTAGGCAGAACGGGACTAGCGAATTTTTCCTACAATGAGCAGTTCTTC.

This clonotype was recorded many times. The rearrangement joins TRBV12-3 or TRBV12-4 to TRBJ2-2; the D gene is possibly TRBD1 (5 bases). The CDR3 extends over 14 amino acids. V lost 10 bases to trimming and J lost 0 bases, with 12 bases between them. As DNA, the CDR3 is TGTGCCATCGCAGGACACGCGAACACCGGGGAGCTGTTTTTT. Encoded protein: CAIAGHANTGELFF.

This clonotype was seen only once. This chain joins TRBV28 and TRBJ2-7; D is ambiguous. V lost 8 bases, J lost 6 bases, and 23 bases lay in between. Germline V gives CDR1 MDHEN, CDR2 SYDVKM. The CDR3 runs to 15 residues. This CDR3 is CASCLNRPLWAEQYF. In DNA form, the CDR3 reads TGTGCCAGCTGTCTGAATAGGCCCTTGTGGGCCGAGCAGTACTTC.

The count of this clonotype is one. The chain couples TRBV28 to TRBJ2-3; D not resolved. With 9 bases removed from V and 0 bases from J, the gap between germline ends came to 19 bases. This CDR3 region has 16 residues. The germline gives CDR1 MDHEN, CDR2 SYDVKM. CDR3 sequence (DNA): TGTGCCAGGAGCGCCGTGCACAGCTTCAGCACAGATACGCAGTATTTT. This codes for CARSAVHSFSTDTQYF.

This rearrangement joins TRBV10-3 to TRBJ1-1; D uncertain. V lost 7 bases to trimming and J lost 4 bases, with 13 bases between them. The CDR3 has 13 amino acids. In germline, CDR1 is ENHRY, CDR2 SYGVKD. The DNA for the CDR3 is TGTGCCATCACCCTAGGGCCAGCCACTGAAGCTTTCTTT. Translated, it gives CAITLGPATEAFF.

This clonotype was seen at least ten times. V gene TRBV28 combines with J gene TRBJ2-7; D possibly corresponds to TRBD2 (5 bases). The germline V gene encodes CDR1 MDHEN and CDR2 SYDVKM. The ends were cut back, 5 bases at V and 2 bases at J, with 10 bases in the middle. This CDR3 comprises 13 residues. CDR3 loop: CASSNGIPYEQYF. In DNA form, the CDR3 reads TGTGCCAGCAGTAACGGGATACCCTACGAGCAGTACTTC.

This clonotype was counted only a few times. This chain links TRBV2 with TRBJ1-5, with D unresolved. Trimming took off 3 bases at V and 0 bases at J, with 6 bases between the two ends. CDR3 length: 14 amino acids. Per the germline V gene, CDR1 is SNHLY and CDR2 is FYNNEI. CDR3 amino acids: CASSDGNSNQPQHF. The CDR3 nucleotides are TGTGCCAGCAGTGATGGGAATAGCAATCAGCCCCAGCATTTT.

This clonotype was seen a handful of times. The gene calls are TRBV20-1 and TRBJ1-1; D is ambiguous. Trimming cost V 3 bases and J 4 bases, with 3 bases left between them. Germline V gene data show CDR1 as DFQATT and CDR2 as SNEGSKA (reference sequence). The CDR3 length is 10 residues. This CDR3 reads CSASATEAFF. The DNA of the CDR3 is TGCAGTGCTAGTGCCACTGAAGCTTTCTTT.

This clonotype came up many times. This chain joins TRBV6-1 and TRBJ2-1; 12 bases fit TRBD2. The CDR3 covers 14 residues. Germline V lookup: CDR1 MNHNS, CDR2 SASEGT. With V trimmed by 5 bases and J by 5 bases, 1 base remained unmatched. In nucleotides, the CDR3 is TGTGCCAGCAGTCCTAGCGGGAGGGACAATGAGCAGTTCTTC. Translating gives CASSPSGRDNEQFF.

This clonotype has more than one count but fewer than ten. This CDR3 reads CASSSQGALNEKLFF. DNA for the CDR3: TGTGCCAGCAGCTCTCAGGGGGCGCTTAATGAAAAACTGTTTTTT. The rearrangement uses TRBV7-9 and TRBJ1-4; TRBD1 agrees at 8 bases. The germline gives CDR1 SEHNR, CDR2 FQNEAQ (reference sequence). There are 15 residues in the CDR3. J was trimmed by 4 bases and V by 4 bases; bases with no gene match: 5.

There are a few counts of this clonotype. The chain carries TRBV4-2 and TRBJ2-2; D remains ambiguous. From germline, CDR1 is LGHNA and CDR2 YNFKEQ. The CDR3 loop spans 18 amino acids. The ends were cut back, 4 bases at V and 2 bases at J, with 20 bases in the middle. Here the CDR3 reads CASSPEPHSSTNTGELFF. Written as DNA, the CDR3 is TGTGCCAGCAGCCCCGAGCCCCACAGCAGCACCAACACCGGGGAGCTGTTTTTT.

In this sample, this clonotype turned up a few times. The V gene is TRBV2, the J gene TRBJ2-7, with D perhaps TRBD1 (5 bases). The germline V and J ends were trimmed by 6 bases and 3 bases, with 9 bases remaining between them. The CDR3 runs to 12 residues. Germline V lookup: CDR1 SNHLY, CDR2 FYNNEI. The CDR3 here is CASSATDYEQYF. CDR3 DNA: TGTGCCAGCAGCGCGACAGACTACGAGCAGTACTTC.

This rearrangement joins TRBV15 to TRBJ2-3, with D uncertain. The V end lost 3 bases, the J end lost 9 bases, and 7 bases lay between the germline ends. This CDR3 has 11 residues. Germline V lookup: CDR1 LNHNV, CDR2 YYDKDF (reference sequence). The DNA of the CDR3 is TGTGCCACCAGCAGTATCGGGACGCAGTATTTT. Protein sequence: CATSSIGTQYF. Variable domain in full (rest from reference TRBV15 and TRBJ2-3): DAMVIQNPRYQVTQFGKPVTLSCSQTLNHNVMYWYQQKSSQAPKLLFHYYDKDFNNEADTPDNFQSRRPNTSFCFLDIRSPGLGDTAMYLCATSSIGTQYFGPGTRLTVL.